The clone carrying this T cell receptor beta chain showed up just once. Its cognate antigen is unknown. An end of the junction differs from the germline gene, which may be a read error. The data were taken from a study of shared clonotypes between healthy human individuals. Overall study context: The people who gave samples were two women and a few men aged 18 to 49.

The CDR3 has 17 amino acids. The germline V gene encodes CDR1 MDHEN and CDR2 SYDVKM. Generated by immunoSEQ multiplex PCR, the TCRdb table keeps only in-frame clones and is missing some. The data show millions of clones, around nine tenths seen once. Regarding the study as a whole: Roughly 5% of naive CD4 clonotypes were shared across a handful of donors.

Sequenced input: naive CD4+ T cells sorted from blood. As to subset: CD45RA+ positively selected. The chain couples TRBV28 to TRBJ1-4, with a tentative D call TRBD1 (6 bases). The receptor was isolated from a man aged 18 to 29 in good health. CDR3 sequence: CASSLYRAPSTNEKLFF. The CDR3 DNA reads TGTGCCAGTAGTTTATACAGGGCCCCATCAACTAATGAAAAACTGTTTTTT.